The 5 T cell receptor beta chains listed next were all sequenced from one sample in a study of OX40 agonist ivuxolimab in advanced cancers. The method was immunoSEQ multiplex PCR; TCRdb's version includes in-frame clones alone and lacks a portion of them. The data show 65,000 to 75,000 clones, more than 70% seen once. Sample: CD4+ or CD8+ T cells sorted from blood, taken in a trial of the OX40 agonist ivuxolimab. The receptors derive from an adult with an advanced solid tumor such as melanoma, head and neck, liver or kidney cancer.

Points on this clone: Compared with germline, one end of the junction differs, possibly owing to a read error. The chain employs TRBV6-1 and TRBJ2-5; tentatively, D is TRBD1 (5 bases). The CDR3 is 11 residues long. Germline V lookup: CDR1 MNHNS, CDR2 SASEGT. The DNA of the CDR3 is TGCGCCTTAGGGGAACAAGAGACCCAGTACTTC. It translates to CALGEQETQYF.

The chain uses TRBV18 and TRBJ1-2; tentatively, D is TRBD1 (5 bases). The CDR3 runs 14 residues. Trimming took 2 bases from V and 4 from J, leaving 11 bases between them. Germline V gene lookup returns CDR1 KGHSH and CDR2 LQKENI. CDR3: CASSPSGDPYGYTF. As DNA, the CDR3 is TGTGCCAGCTCACCATCGGGGGACCCCTATGGCTACACCTTC.

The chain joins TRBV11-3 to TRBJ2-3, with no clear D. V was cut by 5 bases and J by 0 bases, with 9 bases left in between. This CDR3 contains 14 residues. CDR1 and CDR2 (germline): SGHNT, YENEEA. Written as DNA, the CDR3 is TGTGCCAGCAGCACTGACACAAGCACAGATACGCAGTATTTT. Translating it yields CASSTDTSTDTQYF.

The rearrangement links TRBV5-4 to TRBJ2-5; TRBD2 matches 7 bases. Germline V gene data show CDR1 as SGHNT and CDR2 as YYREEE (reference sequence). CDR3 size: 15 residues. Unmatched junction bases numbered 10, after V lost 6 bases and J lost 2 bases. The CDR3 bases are TGTGCCAGCACTTGGGCCAGCGGGGAACAAGAGACCCAGTACTTC. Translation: CASTWASGEQETQYF.

This CDR3 reads CASRGTGQHQPQHF. DNA of the CDR3: TGTGCCAGCAGAGGGACAGGTCAACATCAGCCCCAGCATTTT. This chain joins TRBV6-1 and TRBJ1-5, with 8 positions matching TRBD1. V lost 6 bases and J lost 5; bases outside the gene matches: 6. This CDR3 is 14 amino acids long. The germline V gene encodes CDR1 MNHNS and CDR2 SASEGT.